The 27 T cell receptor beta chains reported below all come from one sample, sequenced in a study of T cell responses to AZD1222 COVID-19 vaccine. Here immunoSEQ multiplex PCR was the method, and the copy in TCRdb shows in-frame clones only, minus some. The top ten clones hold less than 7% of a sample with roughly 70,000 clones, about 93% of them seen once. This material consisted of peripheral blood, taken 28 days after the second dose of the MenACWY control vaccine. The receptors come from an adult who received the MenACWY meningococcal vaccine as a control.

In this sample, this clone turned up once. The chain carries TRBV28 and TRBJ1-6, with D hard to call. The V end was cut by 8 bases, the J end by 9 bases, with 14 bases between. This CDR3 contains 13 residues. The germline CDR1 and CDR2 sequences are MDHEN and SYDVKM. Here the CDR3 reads CASGPLETSPLHF. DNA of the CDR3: TGTGCCAGCGGCCCCCTCGAGACTTCACCCCTCCACTTT.

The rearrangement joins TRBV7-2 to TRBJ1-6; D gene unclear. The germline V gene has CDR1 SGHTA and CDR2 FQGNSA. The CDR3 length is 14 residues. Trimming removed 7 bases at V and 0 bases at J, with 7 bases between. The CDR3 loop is CASKGSSYNSPLHF. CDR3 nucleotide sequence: TGTGCCAGCAAAGGGAGCTCCTATAATTCACCCCTCCACTTT.

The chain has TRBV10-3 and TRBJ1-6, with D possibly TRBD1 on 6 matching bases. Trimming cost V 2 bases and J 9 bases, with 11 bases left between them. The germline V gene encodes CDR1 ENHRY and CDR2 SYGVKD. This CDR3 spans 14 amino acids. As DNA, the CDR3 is TGTGCCATCAGTGAGGGGCAGGGGTTTTCACCCCTCCACTTT. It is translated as CAISEGQGFSPLHF.

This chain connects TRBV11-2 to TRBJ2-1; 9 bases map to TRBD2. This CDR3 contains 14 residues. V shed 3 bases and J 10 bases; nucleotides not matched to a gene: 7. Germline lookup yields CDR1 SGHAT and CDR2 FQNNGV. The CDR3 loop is CASSFAGGTREQFF. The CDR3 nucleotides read TGTGCCAGCAGCTTCGCGGGAGGGACCCGGGAGCAGTTCTTC.

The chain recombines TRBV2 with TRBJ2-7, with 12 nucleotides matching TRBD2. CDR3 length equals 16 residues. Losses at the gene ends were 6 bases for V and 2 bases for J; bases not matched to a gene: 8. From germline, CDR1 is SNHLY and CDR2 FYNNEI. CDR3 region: CASRGGASGRAYEQYF. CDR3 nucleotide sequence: TGTGCCAGCAGGGGCGGGGCTAGCGGGAGGGCCTACGAGCAGTACTTC.

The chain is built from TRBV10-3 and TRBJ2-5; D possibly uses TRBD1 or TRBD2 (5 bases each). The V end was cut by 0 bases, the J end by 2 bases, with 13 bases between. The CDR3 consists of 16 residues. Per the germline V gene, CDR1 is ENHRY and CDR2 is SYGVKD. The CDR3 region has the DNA TGTGCCATCAGTGAGTCGGTTGGGACGGCACAAGAGACCCAGTACTTC. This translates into CAISESVGTAQETQYF.

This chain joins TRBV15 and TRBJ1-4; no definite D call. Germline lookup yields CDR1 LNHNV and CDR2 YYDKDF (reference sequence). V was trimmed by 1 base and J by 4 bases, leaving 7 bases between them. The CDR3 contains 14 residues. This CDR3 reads CATSRVRINEKLFF. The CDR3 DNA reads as TGTGCCACCAGCAGAGTACGGATTAATGAAAAACTGTTTTTT.

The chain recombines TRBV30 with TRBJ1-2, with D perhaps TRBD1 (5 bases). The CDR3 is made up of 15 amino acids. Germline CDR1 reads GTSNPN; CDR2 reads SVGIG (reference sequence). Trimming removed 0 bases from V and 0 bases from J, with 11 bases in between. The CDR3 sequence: CAWSVSSGSNYGYTF. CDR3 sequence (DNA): TGTGCCTGGAGTGTAAGTTCAGGGTCTAACTATGGCTACACCTTC.

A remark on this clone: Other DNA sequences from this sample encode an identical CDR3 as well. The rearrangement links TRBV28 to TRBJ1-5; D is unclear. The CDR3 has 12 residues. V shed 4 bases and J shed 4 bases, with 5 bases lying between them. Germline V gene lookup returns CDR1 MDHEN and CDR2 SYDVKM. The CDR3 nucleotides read TGTGCCAGCAGTTCAGGAAATCAGCCCCAGCATTTT. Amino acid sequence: CASSSGNQPQHF.

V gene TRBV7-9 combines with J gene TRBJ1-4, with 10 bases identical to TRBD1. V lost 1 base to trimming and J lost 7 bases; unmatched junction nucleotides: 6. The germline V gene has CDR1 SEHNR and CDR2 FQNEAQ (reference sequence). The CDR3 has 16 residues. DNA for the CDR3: TGTGCCAGCAGCTTAGTGGCGGGACAGGGGACTGAAAAACTGTTTTTT. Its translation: CASSLVAGQGTEKLFF.

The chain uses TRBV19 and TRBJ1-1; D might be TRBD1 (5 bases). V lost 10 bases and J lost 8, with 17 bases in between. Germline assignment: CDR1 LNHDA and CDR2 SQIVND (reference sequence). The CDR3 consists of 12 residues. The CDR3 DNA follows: TGTGCCATTGGGACTTCAGGGTTAGAAGCTTTCTTT. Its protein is CAIGTSGLEAFF.

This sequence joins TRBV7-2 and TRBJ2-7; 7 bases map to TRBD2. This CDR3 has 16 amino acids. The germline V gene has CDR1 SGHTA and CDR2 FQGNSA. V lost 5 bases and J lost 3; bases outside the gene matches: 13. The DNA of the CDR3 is TGTGCCAGCAGCCAGGGAGGGGCTAGGTGGAACTACGAGCAGTACTTC. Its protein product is CASSQGGARWNYEQYF.

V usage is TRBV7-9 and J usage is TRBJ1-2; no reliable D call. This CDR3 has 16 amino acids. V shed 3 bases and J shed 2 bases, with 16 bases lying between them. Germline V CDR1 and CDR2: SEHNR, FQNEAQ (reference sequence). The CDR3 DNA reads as TGTGCCAGCAGCTTCACGGGGTCCCGGGAGAACTATGGCTACACCTTC. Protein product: CASSFTGSRENYGYTF.

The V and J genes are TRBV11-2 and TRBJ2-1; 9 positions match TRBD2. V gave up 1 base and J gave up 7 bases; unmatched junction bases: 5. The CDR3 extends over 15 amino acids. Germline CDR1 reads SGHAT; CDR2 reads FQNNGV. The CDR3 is CASSLVLAGKNEQFF. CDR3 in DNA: TGTGCCAGCAGCTTAGTTCTAGCGGGAAAAAATGAGCAGTTCTTC.

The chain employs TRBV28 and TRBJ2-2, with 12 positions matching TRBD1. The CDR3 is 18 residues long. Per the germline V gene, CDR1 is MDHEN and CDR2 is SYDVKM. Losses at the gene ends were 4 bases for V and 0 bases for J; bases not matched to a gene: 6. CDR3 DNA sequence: TGTGCCAGCAGTTCCGGGACAGGGGGCGTCCCGAACACCGGGGAGCTGTTTTTT. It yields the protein CASSSGTGGVPNTGELFF. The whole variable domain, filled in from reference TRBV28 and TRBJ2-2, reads DVKVTQSSRYLVKRTGEKVFLECVQDMDHENMFWYRQDPGLGLRLIYFSYDVKMKEKGDIPEGYSVSREKKERFSLILESASTNQTSMYLCASSSGTGGVPNTGELFFGEGSRLTVL.

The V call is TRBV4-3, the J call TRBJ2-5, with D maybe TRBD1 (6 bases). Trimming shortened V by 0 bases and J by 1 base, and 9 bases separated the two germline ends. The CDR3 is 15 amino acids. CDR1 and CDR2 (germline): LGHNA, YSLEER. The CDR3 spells CASSQDADSQETQYF. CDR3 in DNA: TGCGCCAGCAGCCAAGACGCGGACAGCCAAGAGACCCAGTACTTC.

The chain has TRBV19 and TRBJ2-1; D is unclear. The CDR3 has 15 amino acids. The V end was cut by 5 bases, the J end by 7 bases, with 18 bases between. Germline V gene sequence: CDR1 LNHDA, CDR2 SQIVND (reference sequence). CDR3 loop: CASSETWAAGNEQFF. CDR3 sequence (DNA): TGTGCCAGTAGTGAGACGTGGGCCGCTGGGAATGAGCAGTTCTTC.

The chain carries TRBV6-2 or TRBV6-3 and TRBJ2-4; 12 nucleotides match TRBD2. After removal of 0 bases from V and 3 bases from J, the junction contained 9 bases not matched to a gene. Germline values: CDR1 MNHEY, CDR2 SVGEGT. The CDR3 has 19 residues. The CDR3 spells CASSYSTSGSVMVKNIQYF. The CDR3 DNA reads TGTGCCAGCAGTTACTCGACTAGCGGGAGCGTCATGGTCAAAAACATTCAGTACTTC.

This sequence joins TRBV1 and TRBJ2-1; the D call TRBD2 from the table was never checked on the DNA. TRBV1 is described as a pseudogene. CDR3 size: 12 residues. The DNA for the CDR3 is TGCACCAGCAGCCAACTCCGGGACTCGCGGTTCTTC. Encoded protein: CTSSQLRDSRFF.

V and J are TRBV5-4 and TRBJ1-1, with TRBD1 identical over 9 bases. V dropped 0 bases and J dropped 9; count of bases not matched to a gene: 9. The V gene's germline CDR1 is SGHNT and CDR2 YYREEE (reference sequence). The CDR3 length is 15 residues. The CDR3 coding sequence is TGTGCCAGCAGCTTGGGGACAGGGGAAGAAAGGAAAGCTTTCTTT. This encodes CASSLGTGEERKAFF.

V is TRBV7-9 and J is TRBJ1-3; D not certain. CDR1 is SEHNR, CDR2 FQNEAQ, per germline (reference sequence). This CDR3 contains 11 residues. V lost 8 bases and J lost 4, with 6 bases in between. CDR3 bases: TGTGCCAGCCTCAAGGGAAACACCATATATTTT. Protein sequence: CASLKGNTIYF.

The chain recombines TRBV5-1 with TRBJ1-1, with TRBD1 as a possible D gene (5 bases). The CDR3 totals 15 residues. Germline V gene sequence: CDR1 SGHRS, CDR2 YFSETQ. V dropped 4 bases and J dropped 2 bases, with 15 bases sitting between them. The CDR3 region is CASSLGAGRNTEAFF. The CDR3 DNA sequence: TGCGCCAGCAGCCTCGGGGCTGGGAGAAACACTGAAGCTTTCTTT.

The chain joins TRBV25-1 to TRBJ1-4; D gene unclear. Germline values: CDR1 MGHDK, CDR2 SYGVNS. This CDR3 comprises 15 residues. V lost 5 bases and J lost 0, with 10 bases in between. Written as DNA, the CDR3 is TGTGCCAGCAGTAGAATGACATCAACTAATGAAAAACTGTTTTTT. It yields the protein CASSRMTSTNEKLFF.

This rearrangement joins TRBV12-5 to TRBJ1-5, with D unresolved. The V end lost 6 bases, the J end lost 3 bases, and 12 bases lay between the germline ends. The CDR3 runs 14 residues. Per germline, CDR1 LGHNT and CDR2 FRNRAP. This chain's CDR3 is CASGADGANQPQHF. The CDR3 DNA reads TGTGCTAGTGGGGCCGACGGAGCCAATCAGCCCCAGCATTTT.

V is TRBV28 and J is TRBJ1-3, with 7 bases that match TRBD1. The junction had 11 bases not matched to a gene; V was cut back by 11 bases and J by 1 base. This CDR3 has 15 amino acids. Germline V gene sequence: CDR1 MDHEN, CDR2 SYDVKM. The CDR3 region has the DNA TGTGCCTGCGAGGGGGCCTCTGCATCTGGAAACACCATATATTTT. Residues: CACEGASASGNTIYF.

CDR3 loop: CASSLVLAGSTDTQYF. The CDR3 coding sequence is TGTGCCAGCAGCTTAGTACTAGCGGGAAGCACAGATACGCAGTATTTT. The V call is TRBV7-2, the J call TRBJ2-3, with 10 bases lining up with TRBD2. V dropped 1 base and J dropped 0; count of bases not matched to a gene: 1. Germline CDR1 is SGHTA and CDR2 is FQGNSA. The CDR3 extends over 16 amino acids. Supplemented by reference TRBV7-2 and TRBJ2-3, the full variable domain reads GAGVSQSPSNKVTEKGKDVELRCDPISGHTALYWYRQSLGQGLEFLIYFQGNSAPDKSGLPSDRFSAERTGGSVSTLTIQRTQQEDSAVYLCASSLVLAGSTDTQYFGPGTRLTVL.

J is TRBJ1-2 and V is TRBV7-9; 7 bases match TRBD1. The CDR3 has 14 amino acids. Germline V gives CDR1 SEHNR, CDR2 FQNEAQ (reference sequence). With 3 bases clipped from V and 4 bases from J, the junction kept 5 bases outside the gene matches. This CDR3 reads CASSFRGSGYGYTF. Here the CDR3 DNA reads TGTGCCAGCAGCTTCAGGGGGAGTGGCTATGGCTACACCTTC. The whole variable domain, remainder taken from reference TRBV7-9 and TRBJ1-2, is DTGVSQNPRHKITKRGQNVTFRCDPISEHNRLYWYRQTLGQGPEFLTYFQNEAQLEKSRLLSDRFSAERPKGSFSTLEIQRTEQGDSAMYLCASSFRGSGYGYTFGSGTRLTVV.